Each of the 10 T cell receptor beta chains below was sequenced from the same sample in a study of chronic HIV infection and antiretroviral therapy. One entry per CDR3 protein results from TCRdb running MiXCR on the 5' RACE reads. The data contain 39,000 or so distinct CDR3 sequences, more than 8% of them singletons. Material for sequencing was peripheral blood. The receptors were gathered from an adult who had HIV and had not received antiretroviral therapy, or was an uninfected healthy control (not recorded which).

This clonotype was seen only a few times. This chain uses TRBV27 with TRBJ1-2; 9 bases fit TRBD1. V trimming: 5 bases; J trimming: 7 bases; junction bases outside the gene matches: 11. CDR1 is MNHEY, CDR2 SMNVEV, per germline (reference sequence). This CDR3 is built from 15 residues. CDR3 region: CASSPWDRANSGYTF. As DNA, the CDR3 is TGTGCCAGCAGTCCATGGGACAGGGCGAATTCTGGCTACACCTTC.

By its share, this clonotype is medium-sized (0.01 to 0.1%). The gene calls are TRBV9 and TRBJ2-3; a weak D match, TRBD2 (5 bases). This CDR3 has 12 amino acids. Per germline, CDR1 SGDLS and CDR2 YYNGEE. Trimming shortened V by 7 bases and J by 8 bases, and 14 bases separated the two germline ends. The DNA of the CDR3 is TGTGCCAGCGCAAAAAGCGGAACTACGCAGTATTTT. This sequence encodes CASAKSGTTQYF.

At least ten counts were recorded for this clonotype. CDR3 sequence (DNA): TGTGCCAGCAGTCCAAGAGCCTACGAGCAGTACTTC. Encoded protein: CASSPRAYEQYF. This chain connects TRBV28 to TRBJ2-7; D is unresolved. The CDR3 is 12 residues long. V was pared by 5 bases and J by 2 bases, with 7 bases between. Looked up from germline, CDR1 is MDHEN and CDR2 is SYDVKM. Looking up the rest from reference TRBV28 and TRBJ2-7 gives the full variable domain: DVKVTQSSRYLVKRTGEKVFLECVQDMDHENMFWYRQDPGLGLRLIYFSYDVKMKEKGDIPEGYSVSREKKERFSLILESASTNQTSMYLCASSPRAYEQYFGPGTRLTVT.

The gene calls are TRBV20-1 and TRBJ2-7; D perhaps matches TRBD2 (5 bases). Germline assignment: CDR1 DFQATT and CDR2 SNEGSKA (reference sequence). This CDR3 is 15 amino acids long. With 6 bases removed from V and 6 bases from J, the gap between germline ends came to 24 bases. This chain's CDR3 is CSAPGRGNAPLEQYF. The CDR3 coding sequence is TGCAGTGCCCCCGGTAGAGGGAACGCTCCTCTCGAGCAGTACTTC.

V is TRBV7-9 and J is TRBJ2-1; no reliable D call. Trimming took 6 bases from V and 5 from J, leaving 5 bases between them. The CDR3 length is 11 residues. Germline V gene lookup returns CDR1 SEHNR and CDR2 FQNEAQ (reference sequence). The CDR3 reads CASRRDNEQFF. For the CDR3, the DNA is TGTGCCAGCAGAAGGGACAATGAGCAGTTCTTC.

This clonotype was detected a few times. The chain employs TRBV20-1 and TRBJ2-7; 11 bases map to TRBD1. This CDR3 has 15 amino acids. Germline V gene lookup returns CDR1 DFQATT and CDR2 SNEGSKA (reference sequence). Trimming removed 4 bases from V and 5 bases from J; junction bases left unmatched: 10. In nucleotides, the CDR3 is TGCAGTGCTAACCCTCGGGACAGGGGGGACGACGAGCAGTACTTC. Translated: CSANPRDRGDDEQYF.

This clonotype occurred many times. The V call is TRBV6-6, the J call TRBJ2-3; TRBD2 agrees at 7 bases. There are 13 residues in the CDR3. Germline-derived CDR1 and CDR2 are MNHNY and SVGAGI (reference sequence). Trimming removed 5 bases from V and 1 base from J; junction bases left unmatched: 0. The CDR3 DNA follows: TGTGCCAGCAGTGCGGGGGGCACAGATACGCAGTATTTT. Translation: CASSAGGTDTQYF.

There are many counts of this clonotype. The rearrangement uses TRBV29-1 and TRBJ2-1, with 8 bases that match TRBD1. The CDR3 extends over 14 amino acids. In germline, CDR1 is SQVTM, CDR2 ANQGSEA. V lost 7 bases to trimming and J lost 7 bases; unmatched junction nucleotides: 12. CDR3 sequence: CSAEPARGRNEQFF. DNA of the CDR3: TGCAGCGCTGAGCCGGCCAGGGGGCGAAATGAGCAGTTCTTC.

Many counts were recorded for this clonotype. The rearrangement links TRBV20-1 to TRBJ1-6, with 7 bases that match TRBD1. CDR3 length: 16 residues. V lost 2 bases and J lost 8; bases outside the gene matches: 12. Germline CDR1 DFQATT, CDR2 SNEGSKA (reference sequence). The CDR3 is CSARNQGGSADSPLHF. The CDR3 DNA reads TGCAGTGCTAGAAACCAGGGGGGATCGGCGGATTCACCCCTCCACTTT.

This clonotype was recorded many times. V usage is TRBV28 and J usage is TRBJ2-5; no definite D call. Looked up from germline, CDR1 is MDHEN and CDR2 is SYDVKM. Trimming took off 8 bases at V and 5 bases at J, with 18 bases between the two ends. The CDR3 totals 14 residues. CDR3 nucleotides: TGTGCCAGCCGCTCACAGAGTACTGGGGAGACCCAGTACTTC. It is translated as CASRSQSTGETQYF. Using reference TRBV28 and TRBJ2-5 for the parts outside the CDR3, the full variable domain is DVKVTQSSRYLVKRTGEKVFLECVQDMDHENMFWYRQDPGLGLRLIYFSYDVKMKEKGDIPEGYSVSREKKERFSLILESASTNQTSMYLCASRSQSTGETQYFGPGTRLLVL.